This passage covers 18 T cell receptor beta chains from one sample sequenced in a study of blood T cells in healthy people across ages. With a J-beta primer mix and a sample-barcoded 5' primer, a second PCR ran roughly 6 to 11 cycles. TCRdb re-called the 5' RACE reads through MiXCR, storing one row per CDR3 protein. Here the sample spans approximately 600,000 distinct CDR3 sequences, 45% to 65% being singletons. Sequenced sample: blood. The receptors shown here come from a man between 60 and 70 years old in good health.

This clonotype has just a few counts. The CDR3 DNA sequence: TGTGCCAGCACCCGAGGTTCAGCCCGATCCCAGGAGCAGTACTTC. This sequence encodes CASTRGSARSQEQYF. This chain joins TRBV25-1 and TRBJ2-7, with no clear D. Per the germline V gene, CDR1 is MGHDK and CDR2 is SYGVNS. The CDR3 extends over 15 amino acids. The V end lost 7 bases, the J end lost 7 bases, and 23 bases lay between the germline ends.

The CDR3 reads CASRDRLDEQYF. The DNA for the CDR3 is TGTGCCAGCCGAGACAGGCTTGACGAGCAGTACTTC. The chain recombines TRBV25-1 with TRBJ2-7; possible D gene TRBD1, 6 bases. The CDR3 extends over 12 amino acids. From germline, CDR1 is MGHDK and CDR2 SYGVNS. Between the trimmed V and J ends, which lost 8 bases and 5 bases, there was a span of 13 bases.

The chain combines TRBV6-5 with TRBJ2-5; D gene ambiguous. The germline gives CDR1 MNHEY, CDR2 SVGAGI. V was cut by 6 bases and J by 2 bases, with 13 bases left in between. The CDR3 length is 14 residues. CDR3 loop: CASSLGPGQETQYF. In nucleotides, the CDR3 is TGTGCCAGCAGCCTAGGGCCAGGACAAGAGACCCAGTACTTC.

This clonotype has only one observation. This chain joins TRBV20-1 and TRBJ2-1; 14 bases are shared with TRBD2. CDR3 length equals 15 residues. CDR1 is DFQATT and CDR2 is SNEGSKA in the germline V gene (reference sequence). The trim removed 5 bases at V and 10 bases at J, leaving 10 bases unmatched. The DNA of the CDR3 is TGCAGTGCTGCAAGACTAGCGGGGGGGATAGGGGAGCAGTTCTTC. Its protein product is CSAARLAGGIGEQFF.

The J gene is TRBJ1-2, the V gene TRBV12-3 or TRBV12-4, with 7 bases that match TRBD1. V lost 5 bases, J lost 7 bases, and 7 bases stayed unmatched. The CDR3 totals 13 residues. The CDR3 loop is CASSRQGPGGYTF. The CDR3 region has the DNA TGTGCCAGCAGTCGACAGGGTCCAGGTGGCTACACCTTC.

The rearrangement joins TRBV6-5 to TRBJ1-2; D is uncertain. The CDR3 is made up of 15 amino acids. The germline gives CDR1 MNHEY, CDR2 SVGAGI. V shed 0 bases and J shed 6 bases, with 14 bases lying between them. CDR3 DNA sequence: TGTGCCAGCAGTTACTCGGCCGGGATGAAGCATGGCTACACCTTC. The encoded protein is CASSYSAGMKHGYTF.

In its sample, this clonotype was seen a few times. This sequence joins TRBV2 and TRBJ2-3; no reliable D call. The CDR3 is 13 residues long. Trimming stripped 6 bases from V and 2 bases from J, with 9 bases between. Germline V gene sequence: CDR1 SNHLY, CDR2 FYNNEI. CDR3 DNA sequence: TGTGCCAGCAGAGGCATCTCCACAGATACGCAGTATTTT. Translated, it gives CASRGISTDTQYF.

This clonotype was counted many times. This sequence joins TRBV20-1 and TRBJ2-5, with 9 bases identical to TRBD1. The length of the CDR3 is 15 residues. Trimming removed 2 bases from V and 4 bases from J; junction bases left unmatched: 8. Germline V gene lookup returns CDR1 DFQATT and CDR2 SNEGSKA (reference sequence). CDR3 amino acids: CSARSPGTGRETQYF. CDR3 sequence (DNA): TGCAGTGCTAGATCGCCCGGGACAGGGAGAGAGACCCAGTACTTC.

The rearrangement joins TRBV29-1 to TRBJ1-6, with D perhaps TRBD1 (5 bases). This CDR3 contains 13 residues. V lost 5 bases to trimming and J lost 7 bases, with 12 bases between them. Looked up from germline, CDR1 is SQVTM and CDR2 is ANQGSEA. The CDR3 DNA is TGCAGCGTTACCTCCGCAGGGAATTCACCCCTCCACTTT. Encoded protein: CSVTSAGNSPLHF.

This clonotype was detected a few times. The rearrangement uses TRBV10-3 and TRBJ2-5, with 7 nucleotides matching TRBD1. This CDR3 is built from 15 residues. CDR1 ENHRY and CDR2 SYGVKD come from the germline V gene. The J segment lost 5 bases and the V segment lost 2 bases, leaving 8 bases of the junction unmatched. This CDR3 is CAISEETGWPETQYF. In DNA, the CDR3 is TGTGCCATCAGTGAGGAGACAGGGTGGCCGGAGACCCAGTACTTC.

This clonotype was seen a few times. Here the CDR3 reads CSATEGLEMRGTQYF. Written as DNA, the CDR3 is TGCAGTGCCACCGAAGGACTAGAAATGAGAGGGACCCAGTACTTC. The chain has TRBV20-1 and TRBJ2-5; 7 bases map to TRBD2. J gave up 7 bases and V 6 bases, and 17 bases lay outside the gene matches. The CDR3 is 15 amino acids. The germline gives CDR1 DFQATT, CDR2 SNEGSKA (reference sequence).

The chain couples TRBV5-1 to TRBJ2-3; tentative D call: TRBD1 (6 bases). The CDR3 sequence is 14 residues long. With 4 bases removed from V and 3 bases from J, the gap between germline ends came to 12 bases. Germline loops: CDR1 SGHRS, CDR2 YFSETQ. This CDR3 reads CASSVGRGTDTQYF. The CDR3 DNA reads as TGCGCCAGCAGCGTTGGCAGGGGTACAGATACGCAGTATTTT.

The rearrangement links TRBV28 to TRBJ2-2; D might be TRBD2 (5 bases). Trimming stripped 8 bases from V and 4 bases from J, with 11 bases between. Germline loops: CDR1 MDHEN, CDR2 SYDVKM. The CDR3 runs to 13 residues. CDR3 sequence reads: CASGRESTGELFF. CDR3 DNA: TGTGCCAGCGGTCGGGAATCCACCGGGGAGCTGTTTTTT.

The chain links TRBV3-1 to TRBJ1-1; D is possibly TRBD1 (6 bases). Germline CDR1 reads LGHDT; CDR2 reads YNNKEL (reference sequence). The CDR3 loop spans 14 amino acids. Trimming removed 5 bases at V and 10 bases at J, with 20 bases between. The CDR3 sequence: CASSALAGAPGAFF. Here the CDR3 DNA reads TGTGCCAGCAGCGCCCTGGCAGGGGCCCCTGGAGCTTTCTTT. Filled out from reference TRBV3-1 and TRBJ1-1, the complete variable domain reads DTAVSQTPKYLVTQMGNDKSIKCEQNLGHDTMYWYKQDSKKFLKIMFSYNNKELIINETVPNRFSPKSPDKAHLNLHINSLELGDSAVYFCASSALAGAPGAFFGQGTRLTVV.

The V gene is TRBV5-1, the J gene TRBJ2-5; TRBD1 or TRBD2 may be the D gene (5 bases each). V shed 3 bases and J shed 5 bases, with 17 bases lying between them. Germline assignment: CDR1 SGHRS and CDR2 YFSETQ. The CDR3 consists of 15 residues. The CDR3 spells CASSSGIHSGETQYF. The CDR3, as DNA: TGCGCCAGCAGCTCCGGGATCCATTCAGGGGAGACCCAGTACTTC.

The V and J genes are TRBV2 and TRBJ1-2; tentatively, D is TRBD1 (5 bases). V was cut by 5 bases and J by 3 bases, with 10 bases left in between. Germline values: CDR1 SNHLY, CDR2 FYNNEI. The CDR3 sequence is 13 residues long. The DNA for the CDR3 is TGTGCCAGCAGTCCGACAGAGTACTATGGCTACACCTTC. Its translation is CASSPTEYYGYTF.

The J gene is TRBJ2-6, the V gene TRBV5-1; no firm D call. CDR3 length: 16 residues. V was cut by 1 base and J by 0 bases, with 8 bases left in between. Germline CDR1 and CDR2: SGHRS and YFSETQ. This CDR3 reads CASSLMGNSGANVLTF. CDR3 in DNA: TGCGCCAGCAGCTTGATGGGGAACTCTGGGGCCAACGTCCTGACTTTC. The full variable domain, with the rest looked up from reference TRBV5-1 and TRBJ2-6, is KAGVTQTPRYLIKTRGQQVTLSCSPISGHRSVSWYQQTPGQGLQFLFEYFSETQRNKGNFPGRFSGRQFSNSRSEMNVSTLELGDSALYLCASSLMGNSGANVLTFGAGSRLTVL.

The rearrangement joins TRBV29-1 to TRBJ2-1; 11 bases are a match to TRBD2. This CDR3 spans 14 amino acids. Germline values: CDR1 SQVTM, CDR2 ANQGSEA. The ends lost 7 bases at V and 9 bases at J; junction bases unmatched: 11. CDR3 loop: CSGETSGAFSEQFF. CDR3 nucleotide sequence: TGCAGCGGCGAGACTAGCGGGGCCTTCAGTGAGCAGTTCTTC.